A selection of T cell receptor beta chains follows, all from one sample in a study of T cells in Graves' hyperthyroidism and ophthalmopathy. From the multiplex PCR reads, TCRdb called clonotypes with MiXCR, one entry per CDR3 protein. The table includes 700,000 to 950,000 distinct CDR3 sequences, around 40% detected once. The sample comprised blood. These TCRs come from a woman aged 40-49 years with Graves' hyperthyroidism. Both conserved end residues are part of each CDR3. The order of the fields is D gene, V gene, J gene, clone size, CDR3 protein, CDR3 DNA. D genes are given only for firm matches. The size field is filled for only some rows; it gives once, few, many or a size class.

TRBD2,TRBV15,TRBJ2-5,many,CATSRAREGGESQETQYF,TGTGCCACCAGCAGAGCGCGGGAGGGGGGAGAAAGCCAAGAGACCCAGTACTTC
TRBD1,TRBV15,TRBJ1-1,NA,CATSRGRGLNTEAFF,TGTGCCACCAGCAGAGGCAGGGGGTTGAACACTGAAGCTTTCTTT
NA,TRBV6-6,TRBJ1-5,NA,CASSNRDPFGGNQPQHF,TGTGCCAGCAGTAACCGGGACCCCTTTGGTGGCAATCAGCCCCAGCATTTT
TRBD1,TRBV19,TRBJ1-1,NA,CASSQTGRTEAFF,TGTGCCAGTAGTCAGACAGGGCGGACTGAAGCTTTCTTT
NA,TRBV7-2,TRBJ1-1,many,CASSLVAASTEAFF,TGTGCCAGCAGCTTAGTGGCGGCTTCCACTGAAGCTTTCTTT
NA,TRBV4-3,TRBJ1-5,many,CASSQDPDQPQHF,TGCGCCAGCAGCCAAGACCCGGATCAGCCCCAGCATTTT
NA,TRBV27,TRBJ2-7,few,CASSLSGISYEQYF,TGTGCCAGCAGTTTGTCAGGGATCTCCTACGAGCAGTACTTC
NA,TRBV19,TRBJ2-2,NA,CASSIGWRNTGELFF,TGTGCCAGTAGTATAGGGTGGAGGAACACCGGGGAGCTGTTTTTT
TRBD1,TRBV7-9,TRBJ2-7,NA,CASSGWTGDNEQYF,TGTGCCAGCAGCGGGTGGACAGGGGACAATGAGCAGTACTTC
NA,TRBV5-1,TRBJ2-2,NA,CASGHTIGAGELFF,TGCGCCAGCGGCCACACCATTGGAGCAGGGGAGCTGTTTTTT
TRBD1,TRBV7-2,TRBJ1-4,many,CASSLGTGWGNEKLFF,TGTGCCAGCAGCTTAGGGACAGGGTGGGGGAATGAAAAACTGTTTTTT
NA,TRBV7-3,TRBJ2-5,few,CASSLNPQETQYF,TGTGCCAGCAGCTTAAACCCTCAGGAGACCCAGTACTTC
NA,TRBV19,TRBJ1-1,NA,CASYRGYTEAFF,TGTGCCAGTTATAGAGGGTACACTGAAGCTTTCTTT
NA,TRBV7-2,TRBJ2-5,many,CASSLGARDGETQYF,TGTGCCAGCAGCTTAGGAGCCCGGGATGGGGAGACCCAGTACTTC
NA,TRBV29-1,TRBJ2-2,NA,CSVEFAGELFF,TGCAGCGTTGAGTTCGCGGGGGAGCTGTTTTTT
NA,TRBV9,TRBJ1-1,NA,CASSVGSWHTEAFF,TGTGCCAGCAGCGTAGGGAGCTGGCACACTGAAGCTTTCTTT
NA,TRBV7-2,TRBJ2-2,few,CASSLGAELFF,TGTGCCAGCAGCTTGGGAGCGGAGCTGTTTTTT
TRBD1,TRBV19,TRBJ1-2,NA,CASRIGTDTNYGYTF,TGTGCCAGTAGGATTGGGACAGACACTAACTATGGCTACACCTTC
NA,TRBV19,TRBJ1-1,NA,CASSITRWNTEAFF,TGTGCCAGTAGTATAACCCGGTGGAACACTGAAGCTTTCTTT
TRBD2,TRBV13,TRBJ2-7,NA,CASRPAGAPPYEQYF,TGTGCCAGCAGACCAGCGGGAGCCCCCCCCTACGAGCAGTACTTC
NA,TRBV24-1,TRBJ2-3,few,CATSGGLGTDTQYF,TGTGCCACCAGTGGGGGTCTCGGCACAGATACGCAGTATTTT
NA,TRBV7-9,TRBJ1-1,NA,CASSFENSYGAFF,TGTGCCAGCAGCTTCGAGAACTCCTATGGGGCTTTCTTT
NA,TRBV10-3,TRBJ1-2,few,CASSPGTDAYGYTF,TGTGCCAGCAGCCCCGGGACGGACGCCTATGGCTACACCTTC
NA,TRBV14,TRBJ2-5,NA,CASSQDGWYQETQYF,TGTGCCAGCAGCCAAGACGGTTGGTACCAAGAGACCCAGTACTTC
NA,TRBV10-1,TRBJ2-1,NA,CASSDRVPGREQFF,TGCGCCAGCAGTGACCGCGTACCAGGACGGGAGCAGTTCTTC
NA,TRBV10-3,TRBJ1-1,many,CATATGNTEAFF,TGTGCCACCGCCACAGGGAACACTGAAGCTTTCTTT
TRBD1,TRBV19,TRBJ1-1,once,CASSPWTGGFDEGFF,TGTGCCAGTAGTCCATGGACAGGGGGCTTCGATGAGGGTTTCTTT
NA,TRBV6-5,TRBJ1-5,NA,CAGGTPNQPQHF,TGTGCCGGCGGGACACCCAATCAGCCCCAGCATTTT
NA,TRBV3-1,TRBJ2-7,NA,CASSPMAGSAEQYF,TGTGCCAGCAGCCCCATGGCGGGGTCCGCCGAGCAGTACTTC
NA,TRBV6-5,TRBJ2-7,NA,CASSDRILSYEQYF,TGTGCCAGCAGTGATAGGATCTTATCCTACGAGCAGTACTTC
TRBD1,TRBV19,TRBJ1-2,many,CASRTTGQARAGYTF,TGTGCCAGTAGGACTACCGGACAGGCTCGGGCTGGCTACACCTTC
NA,TRBV6-5,TRBJ1-6,NA,CASSWSRTAGNPPLHF,TGTGCCAGCAGTTGGTCCAGGACGGCCGGAAATCCACCCCTCCACTTT
TRBD1,TRBV7-8,TRBJ1-4,NA,CASSTRGQGAPATNEKLFF,TGTGCCAGCAGCACCCGCGGACAGGGGGCCCCTGCAACTAATGAAAAACTGTTTTTT
TRBD2,TRBV12-3/TRBV12-4,TRBJ2-5,NA,CASSQRTSGGTETQYF,TGTGCCAGCAGCCAAAGGACTAGCGGGGGGACAGAGACCCAGTACTTC
NA,TRBV2,TRBJ1-5,NA,CASSEWTQHF,TGTGCCAGCAGTGAATGGACCCAGCATTTT
NA,TRBV5-4,TRBJ2-7,once,CASSLRGLGYKQYF,TGTGCCAGCAGCTTGCGGGGACTTGGCTACAAGCAGTACTTC
NA,TRBV19,TRBJ2-2,few,CASRHSEIGELFF,TGTGCCAGTAGACACAGCGAGATCGGGGAGCTGTTTTTT
NA,TRBV12-3/TRBV12-4,TRBJ2-7,NA,CASSSPTELDPHF,TGTGCCAGCAGTTCCCCGACAGAACTGGATCCGCACTTC
NA,TRBV25-1,TRBJ2-3,few,CASSESYRAGSSTDTQYF,TGTGCCAGCAGTGAATCGTACAGGGCGGGTTCTAGCACAGATACGCAGTATTTT
NA,TRBV13,TRBJ2-3,few,CASSLVSLDGYTQYF,TGTGCCAGCAGCTTAGTTAGTCTAGATGGATATACGCAGTATTTT
TRBD2,TRBV7-9,TRBJ2-5,many,CASSLGTSGIQETQYF,TGTGCCAGCAGTCTCGGGACTAGCGGGATCCAAGAGACCCAGTACTTC
NA,TRBV10-3,TRBJ2-5,NA,CAISESKSGWTQYF,TGTGCCATCAGTGAGTCGAAATCCGGATGGACCCAGTACTTC
NA,TRBV4-1,TRBJ2-5,few,CASSQDQDRGGETQYF,TGCGCCAGCAGCCAAGATCAAGACAGGGGAGGGGAGACCCAGTACTTC
TRBD1,TRBV7-3,TRBJ2-2,NA,CASSLISVGQGKTGELFF,TGTGCCAGCAGCTTAATTTCTGTGGGACAGGGGAAAACCGGGGAGCTGTTTTTT